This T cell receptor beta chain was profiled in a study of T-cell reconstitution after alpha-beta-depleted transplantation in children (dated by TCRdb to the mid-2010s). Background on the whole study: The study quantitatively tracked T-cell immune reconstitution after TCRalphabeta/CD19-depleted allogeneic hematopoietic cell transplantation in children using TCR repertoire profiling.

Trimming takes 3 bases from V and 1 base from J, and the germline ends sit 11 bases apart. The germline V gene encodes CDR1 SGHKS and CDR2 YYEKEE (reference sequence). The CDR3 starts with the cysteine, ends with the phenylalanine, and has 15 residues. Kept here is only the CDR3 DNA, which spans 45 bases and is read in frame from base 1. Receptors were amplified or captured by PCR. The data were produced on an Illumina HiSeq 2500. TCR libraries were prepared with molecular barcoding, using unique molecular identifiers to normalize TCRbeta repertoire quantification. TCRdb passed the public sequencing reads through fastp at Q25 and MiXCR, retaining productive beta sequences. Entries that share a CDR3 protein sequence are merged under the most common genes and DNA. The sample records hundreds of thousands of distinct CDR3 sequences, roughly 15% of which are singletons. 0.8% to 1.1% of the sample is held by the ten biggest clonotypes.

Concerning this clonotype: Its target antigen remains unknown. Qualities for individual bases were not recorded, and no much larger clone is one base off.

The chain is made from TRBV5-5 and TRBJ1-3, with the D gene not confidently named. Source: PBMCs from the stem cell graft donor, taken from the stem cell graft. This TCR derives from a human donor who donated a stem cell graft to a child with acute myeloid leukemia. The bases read TGTGCCAGCAGCTATATGGGAGCGTCTGGAAACACCATATATTTT. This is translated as CASSYMGASGNTIYF.